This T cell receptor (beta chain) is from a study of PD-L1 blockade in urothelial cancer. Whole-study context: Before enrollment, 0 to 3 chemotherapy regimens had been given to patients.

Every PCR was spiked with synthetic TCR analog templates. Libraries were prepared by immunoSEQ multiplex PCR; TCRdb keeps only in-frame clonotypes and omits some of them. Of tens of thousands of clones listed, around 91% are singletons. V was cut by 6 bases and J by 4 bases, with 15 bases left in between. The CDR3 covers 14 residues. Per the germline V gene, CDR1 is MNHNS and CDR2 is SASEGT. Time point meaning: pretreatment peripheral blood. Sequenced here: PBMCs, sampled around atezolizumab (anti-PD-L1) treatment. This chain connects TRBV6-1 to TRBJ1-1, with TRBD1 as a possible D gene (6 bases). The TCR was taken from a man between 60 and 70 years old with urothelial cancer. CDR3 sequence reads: CASRVGEGGTEAFF. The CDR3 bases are TGTGCCAGCAGGGTGGGGGAAGGGGGCACTGAAGCTTTCTTT.